This entry features one T cell receptor (beta chain) sequence. There are 14 residues in the CDR3. Germline CDR1 reads SQVTM; CDR2 reads ANQGSEA. J lost 5 bases, V lost 6 bases, and 7 bases had no gene match. Assay used: immunoSEQ multiplex PCR; TCRdb lists only in-frame clones, some missing. The sample includes 95,000 to 100,000 clones, roughly 86% of them seen just once. The data are from a study of control samples from healthy donors and cancer patients. This receptor was identified in a man in his sixties in good health. The sequenced sample consisted of blood. V usage is TRBV29-1 and J usage is TRBJ2-1; TRBD1 matches 10 bases. The CDR3 DNA reads TGCAGCGTGGAGGGACAGGGGTACCACAATGAGCAGTTCTTC. Protein product: CSVEGQGYHNEQFF.